A selection of T cell receptor beta chains follows, all from one sample in a study of human T cells and chemical hapten exposure. TCRdb processed the RACE reads anew with MiXCR; each CDR3 protein has one entry. The sample carries approximately 97,000 distinct CDR3 sequences, more than 9.5% recorded once. This specimen consisted of whole blood, obtained in connection with sensitization to the hapten diphenylcyclopropenone (DPC). All receptors derive from a woman aged 40 to 50 with alopecia areata. Some clones in this sample may be carry-over from other donors' samples. CDR3s include the opening cysteine and the closing phenylalanine or tryptophan. D genes are given only for firm matches. Clone size appears in some rows only: once, few, many, or a class for an expanded clone.

d_call: TRBD2
clone_size: many
v_call: TRBV20-1
j_call: TRBJ2-7
cdr3_aa: CSARGAGAHYEQYF
cdr3_nt: TGCAGTGCTAGAGGAGCGGGGGCCCACTACGAGCAGTACTTC

d_call: NA
clone_size: many
v_call: TRBV6-5
j_call: TRBJ1-5
cdr3_aa: CASSPGTHNQPQHF
cdr3_nt: TGTGCCAGCAGTCCGGGGACCCATAATCAGCCCCAGCATTTT

d_call: TRBD2
clone_size: many
v_call: TRBV28
j_call: TRBJ2-1
cdr3_aa: CASRGGPARNEQFF
cdr3_nt: TGTGCCAGCAGGGGAGGGCCTGCGAGAAATGAGCAGTTCTTC

d_call: TRBD1
clone_size: many
v_call: TRBV4-3
j_call: TRBJ2-7
cdr3_aa: CASSRADRGYEQYF
cdr3_nt: TGCGCCAGCAGCCGAGCGGACAGGGGCTACGAGCAGTACTTC

d_call: NA
clone_size: NA
v_call: TRBV18
j_call: TRBJ2-7
cdr3_aa: CASSLGQRTYEQYF
cdr3_nt: TGTGCCAGCTCACTAGGACAGCGGACCTACGAGCAGTACTTC

d_call: NA
clone_size: few
v_call: TRBV29-1
j_call: TRBJ2-5
cdr3_aa: CSVGGGGETQYF
cdr3_nt: TGCAGCGTCGGGGGAGGAGGGGAGACCCAGTACTTC

d_call: TRBD1
clone_size: many
v_call: TRBV18
j_call: TRBJ1-1
cdr3_aa: CASSPVSTGGTEAFF
cdr3_nt: TGTGCCAGCTCACCGGTCAGCACAGGGGGGACTGAAGCTTTCTTT

d_call: NA
clone_size: NA
v_call: TRBV28
j_call: TRBJ1-5
cdr3_aa: CASSPHRLGQPQHF
cdr3_nt: TGTGCCAGCAGTCCCCACAGGTTAGGGCAGCCCCAGCATTTT

d_call: NA
clone_size: NA
v_call: TRBV7-8
j_call: TRBJ2-2
cdr3_aa: CASRRVTGELFF
cdr3_nt: TGTGCCAGCAGGCGGGTTACCGGGGAGCTGTTTTTT

d_call: NA
clone_size: many
v_call: TRBV6-2/TRBV6-3
j_call: TRBJ2-3
cdr3_aa: CASSQDSPTGTQYF
cdr3_nt: TGTGCCAGCAGTCAGGACAGCCCTACGGGCACGCAGTATTTT

d_call: NA
clone_size: few
v_call: TRBV29-1
j_call: TRBJ1-1
cdr3_aa: CSVELNWGTWNTEAFF
cdr3_nt: TGCAGCGTTGAATTAAACTGGGGGACATGGAACACTGAAGCTTTCTTT

d_call: NA
clone_size: few
v_call: TRBV3-1
j_call: TRBJ1-5
cdr3_aa: CASSLDTSGPQHF
cdr3_nt: TGTGCCAGCAGCCTAGACACCTCCGGGCCCCAGCATTTT

d_call: NA
clone_size: few
v_call: TRBV6-2/TRBV6-3
j_call: TRBJ1-5
cdr3_aa: CASSYGQQPQHF
cdr3_nt: TGTGCCAGCAGTTATGGGCAGCAGCCCCAGCATTTT

d_call: TRBD1
clone_size: few
v_call: TRBV27
j_call: TRBJ2-5
cdr3_aa: CASSRLTPGQGNQETQYF
cdr3_nt: TGTGCCAGCAGTAGACTGACACCGGGACAGGGGAACCAAGAGACCCAGTACTTC

d_call: NA
clone_size: many
v_call: TRBV20-1
j_call: TRBJ2-2
cdr3_aa: CSAWTGELFF
cdr3_nt: TGCAGTGCCTGGACCGGGGAGCTGTTTTTT

d_call: NA
clone_size: many
v_call: TRBV12-3/TRBV12-4
j_call: TRBJ2-7
cdr3_aa: CASSNFYEQYF
cdr3_nt: TGTGCCAGCAGTAATTTCTACGAGCAGTACTTC

d_call: TRBD2
clone_size: few
v_call: TRBV20-1
j_call: TRBJ2-7
cdr3_aa: CSAQGAGEFTEQYF
cdr3_nt: TGCAGTGCCCAAGGAGCGGGAGAGTTCACCGAGCAGTACTTC